Reported below is one T cell receptor beta chain. The antigen is not known. The data derive from a study of shared clonotypes between healthy human individuals. Study-wide results and caveats: Even with large depth, rarefaction showed that sorted-subset sequencing was incomplete.

Sequencing was performed with immunoSEQ multiplex PCR; in TCRdb, only in-frame clones are kept and a portion is missing. The table lists hundreds of thousands of clones, more than 95% of them singletons. The CDR3 runs 16 residues. Trimming took off 0 bases at V and 1 base at J, with 9 bases between the two ends. Per the germline V gene, CDR1 is SGHTA and CDR2 is FQGTGA. This TCR was recovered from a woman aged 25 to 45 in good health. The sequencing input was naive CD4+ T cells sorted from blood. As to subset: CD45RA+ positively selected. The V gene is TRBV7-3, the J gene TRBJ2-2; tentative D call: TRBD2 (6 bases). The CDR3 loop is CASSLTGLKNTGELFF. The CDR3 DNA reads as TGTGCCAGCAGCTTAACTGGACTAAAGAACACCGGGGAGCTGTTTTTT.